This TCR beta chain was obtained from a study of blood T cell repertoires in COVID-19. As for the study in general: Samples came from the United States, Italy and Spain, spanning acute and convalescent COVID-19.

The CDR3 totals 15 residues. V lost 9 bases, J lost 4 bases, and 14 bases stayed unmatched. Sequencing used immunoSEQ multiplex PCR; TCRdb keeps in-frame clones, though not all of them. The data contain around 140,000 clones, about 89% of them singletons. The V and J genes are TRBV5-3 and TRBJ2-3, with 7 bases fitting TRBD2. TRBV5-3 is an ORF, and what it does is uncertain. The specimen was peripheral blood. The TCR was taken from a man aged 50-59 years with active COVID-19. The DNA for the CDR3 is TGTGCCACCTTATCGGGTTTGCGGGGGTCAGATACGCAGTATTTT. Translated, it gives CATLSGLRGSDTQYF.